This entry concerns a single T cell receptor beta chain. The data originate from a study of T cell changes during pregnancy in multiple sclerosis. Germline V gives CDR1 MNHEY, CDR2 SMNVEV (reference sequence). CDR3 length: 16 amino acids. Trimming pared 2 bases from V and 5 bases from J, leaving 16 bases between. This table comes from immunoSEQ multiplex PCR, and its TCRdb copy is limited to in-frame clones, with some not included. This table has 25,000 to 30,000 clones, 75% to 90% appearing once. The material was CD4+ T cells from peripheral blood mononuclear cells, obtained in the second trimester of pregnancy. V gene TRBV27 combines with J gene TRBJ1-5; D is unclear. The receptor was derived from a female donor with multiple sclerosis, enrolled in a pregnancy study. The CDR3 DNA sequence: TGTGCCAGCAGTTTAGAGGGAGGGTCCCCGGATCAGCCCCAGCATTTT. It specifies CASSLEGGSPDQPQHF.